The 9 T cell receptor beta chains reported below all come from one sample, sequenced in a study of PD-1 blockade in classical Hodgkin lymphoma. The assay was immunoSEQ multiplex PCR, and TCRdb's table has in-frame clones only and misses some. The data show about 90,000 clones, around 80% seen once. The sample's time point: cycle 4 day 1 (C4D1), after 5 to 7 weeks of nivolumab. All patients experienced relapse after autologous stem cell transplantation, and brentuximab vedotin exposure was variable. The sequencing used peripheral blood mononuclear cells (PBMCs), collected before the fourth cycle of nivolumab. The receptor set was obtained from a human donor with classical Hodgkin lymphoma.

This clone was seen once. The V and J genes are TRBV18 and TRBJ1-3; no definite D call. The CDR3 length is 16 residues. Germline V gives CDR1 KGHSH, CDR2 LQKENI. The germline V and J ends were trimmed by 3 bases and 4 bases, with 16 bases remaining between them. CDR3 region: CASSPEEGSFGNTIYF. CDR3 DNA: TGTGCCAGCTCACCCGAGGAAGGCAGTTTCGGAAACACCATATATTTT. The complete variable domain, with remaining parts taken from reference TRBV18 and TRBJ1-3, reads NAGVMQNPRHLVRRRGQEARLRCSPMKGHSHVYWYRQLPEEGLKFMVYLQKENIIDESGMPKERFSAEFPKEGPSILRIQQVVRGDSAAYFCASSPEEGSFGNTIYFGEGSWLTVV.

This clone has a handful of counts. V and J are TRBV19 and TRBJ1-1; 8 bases agree with TRBD1. Per germline, CDR1 LNHDA and CDR2 SQIVND (reference sequence). This CDR3 has 13 residues. The ends lost 7 bases at V and 1 base at J; junction bases unmatched: 2. CDR3 sequence (DNA): TGTGCCAGTAACACAGGGGGGAACACTGAAGCTTTCTTT. It codes for CASNTGGNTEAFF.

This chain joins TRBV18 and TRBJ2-3, with TRBD2 matching over 12 bases. CDR3 length: 20 amino acids. Per the germline V gene, CDR1 is KGHSH and CDR2 is LQKENI. The J segment lost 0 bases and the V segment lost 2 bases, leaving 12 bases of the junction unmatched. The CDR3 loop reads CASSPFPLLAGGTSTDTQYF. For the CDR3, the DNA is TGTGCCAGCTCACCATTTCCTCTACTAGCGGGAGGCACTAGCACAGATACGCAGTATTTT.

The chain has TRBV5-4 and TRBJ1-2; D remains unclear. CDR3 length: 14 amino acids. Germline CDR1 reads SGHNT; CDR2 reads YYREEE (reference sequence). Deletions cut 4 bases from V and 4 bases from J, with 14 bases between. The CDR3 here is CASSVGSVGYGYTF. CDR3 sequence (DNA): TGTGCCAGCAGCGTCGGGTCCGTCGGCTATGGCTACACCTTC.

The rearrangement uses TRBV10-2 and TRBJ2-1, with D perhaps TRBD1 or TRBD2 (5 bases each). The germline V and J ends were trimmed by 5 bases and 6 bases, with 17 bases remaining between them. This CDR3 contains 15 residues. The germline CDR1 and CDR2 sequences are WSHSY and SAAADI. The CDR3 loop reads CASSWDPARPNEQFF. The CDR3 nucleotides read TGCGCCAGCAGTTGGGACCCCGCCAGGCCCAATGAGCAGTTCTTC.

This clone has a handful of counts. V gene TRBV13 combines with J gene TRBJ2-3; D might be TRBD1 or TRBD2, each matching 5 bases. CDR1 and CDR2 (germline): PRHDT, FYEKMQ (reference sequence). There are 15 residues in the CDR3. Trimming pared 4 bases from V and 0 bases from J, leaving 11 bases between. The CDR3 region is CASSSQGGSTDTQYF. In DNA, the CDR3 is TGTGCCAGCAGCTCCCAGGGCGGGAGCACAGATACGCAGTATTTT.

The chain couples TRBV5-1 to TRBJ2-7; possible D gene TRBD2, 5 bases. Germline-derived CDR1 and CDR2 are SGHRS and YFSETQ. Deletions cut 4 bases from V and 5 bases from J, with 13 bases between. The CDR3 is 13 residues long. In nucleotides, the CDR3 is TGCGCCAGCAGCCAGGACCTGGAGGACGAGCAGTACTTC. Protein: CASSQDLEDEQYF.

The V gene is TRBV7-6, the J gene TRBJ2-3; D possibly corresponds to TRBD1 (5 bases). Germline loops: CDR1 SGHVS, CDR2 FNYEAQ. The V gene lost 5 bases and the J gene lost 9 bases, with 18 bases spanning the gap. This CDR3 region has 14 residues. CDR3 nucleotide sequence: TGTGCCAGCAGCCCATATCGCTCCGACAGCACGCAGTATTTT. It translates to CASSPYRSDSTQYF. Filled out from reference TRBV7-6 and TRBJ2-3, the complete variable domain reads GAGVSQSPRYKVTKRGQDVALRCDPISGHVSLYWYRQALGQGPEFLTYFNYEAQQDKSGLPNDRFSAERPEGSISTLTIQRTEQRDSAMYRCASSPYRSDSTQYFGPGTRLTVL.

The chain joins TRBV5-4 to TRBJ2-6; D may be TRBD1 (6 bases). The germline V gene has CDR1 SGHNT and CDR2 YYREEE (reference sequence). Between the trimmed V and J ends, which lost 5 bases and 2 bases, there was a span of 11 bases. CDR3 length: 15 residues. CDR3: CASRSTGTGANVLTF. The CDR3 nucleotides read TGTGCCAGCAGATCCACAGGGACTGGGGCCAACGTCCTGACTTTC. The variable domain in full, completed from reference TRBV5-4 and TRBJ2-6, reads ETGVTQSPTHLIKTRGQQVTLRCSSQSGHNTVSWYQQALGQGPQFIFQYYREEENGRGNFPPRFSGLQFPNYSSELNVNALELDDSALYLCASRSTGTGANVLTFGAGSRLTVL.